This TCR beta chain was sequenced in a study of cytomegalovirus exposure and HLA in healthy donors. Trimming left V 6 bases short and J 3 bases short, with 18 bases between. Germline V lookup: CDR1 SGHKS, CDR2 YYEKEE (reference sequence). The CDR3 spans 15 residues. The PCR was carried out with 60 Vbeta primers and 13 Jbeta primers. Method: immunoSEQ multiplex PCR; TCRdb's copy keeps in-frame clones and lacks some. This table holds about 210,000 clones, roughly 80% found once. The sample holds one count of this clone. The sequenced sample was PBMCs. The chain links TRBV5-5 to TRBJ1-1, with D possibly being TRBD1 (6 bases). The source of this sequence is a man in his forties or fifties in good health and CMV-seropositive. The CDR3 nucleotides are TGTGCCAGCACCCAGTCGGCTGGACAGTACACTGAAGCTTTCTTT. Translated, it gives CASTQSAGQYTEAFF.